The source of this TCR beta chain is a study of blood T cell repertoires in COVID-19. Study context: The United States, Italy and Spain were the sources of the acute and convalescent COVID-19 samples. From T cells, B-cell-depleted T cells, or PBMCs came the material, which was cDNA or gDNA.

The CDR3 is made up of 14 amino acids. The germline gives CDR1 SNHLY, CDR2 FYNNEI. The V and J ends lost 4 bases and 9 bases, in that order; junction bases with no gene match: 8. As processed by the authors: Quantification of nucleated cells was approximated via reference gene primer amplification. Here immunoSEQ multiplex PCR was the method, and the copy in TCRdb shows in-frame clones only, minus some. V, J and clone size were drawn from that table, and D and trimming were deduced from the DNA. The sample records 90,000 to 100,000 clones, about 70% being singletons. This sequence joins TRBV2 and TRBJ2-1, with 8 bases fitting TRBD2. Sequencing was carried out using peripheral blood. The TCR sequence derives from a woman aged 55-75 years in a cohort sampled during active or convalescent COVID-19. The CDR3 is CASSVAGLLGEQFF. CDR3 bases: TGTGCCAGCAGTGTAGCGGGGCTGCTGGGTGAGCAGTTCTTC.